The 9 T cell receptor beta chains presented below share a single source sample, sequenced in a study of response to subunit inactivated influenza vaccine. Via MiXCR, TCRdb re-called the RT-PCR reads, giving one row per CDR3 protein. Altogether hundreds of thousands of distinct CDR3 sequences are present, 15% to 20% being singletons, with the ten largest covering 3%. The sequenced sample was CD4+ T cells sorted from PBMCs, obtained around 25 months after vaccination. Every receptor here comes from a man between 50 and 75 years old who received an inactivated influenza vaccine.

This sequence joins TRBV12-3 or TRBV12-4 and TRBJ1-5; 9 bases are a match to TRBD1. Losses at the gene ends were 6 bases for V and 8 bases for J; bases not matched to a gene: 5. The CDR3 covers 13 residues. CDR3 residues: CASRQDRGKPQHF. DNA for the CDR3: TGTGCCAGCAGACAGGACAGGGGAAAGCCCCAGCATTTT.

The sample holds a few counts of this clonotype. The J gene is TRBJ2-1, the V gene TRBV9; D gene unclear. CDR1 is SGDLS, CDR2 YYNGEE, per germline. The CDR3 has 14 amino acids. V was pared by 4 bases and J by 4 bases, with 12 bases between. The CDR3 DNA reads as TGTGCCAGCAGCATAAGGGCAGAATACAATGAGCAGTTCTTC. The encoded protein is CASSIRAEYNEQFF. The whole variable domain, filled in from reference TRBV9 and TRBJ2-1, reads DSGVTQTPKHLITATGQRVTLRCSPRSGDLSVYWYQQSLDQGLQFLIQYYNGEERAKGNILERFSAQQFPDLHSELNLSSLELGDSALYFCASSIRAEYNEQFFGPGTRLTVL.

The sample holds many counts of this clonotype. The rearrangement joins TRBV6-6 to TRBJ2-7; D not resolved. The length of the CDR3 is 12 residues. V was clipped by 2 bases and J by 4 bases, with 6 bases between them. Per germline, CDR1 MNHNY and CDR2 SVGAGI (reference sequence). CDR3 nucleotides: TGTGCCAGCAGTTACGGATTATACGAGCAGTACTTC. It yields the protein CASSYGLYEQYF.

The chain recombines TRBV5-6 with TRBJ2-2; 9 positions agree with TRBD1. CDR1 and CDR2 from the germline V gene are SGHDT and YYEEEE. The CDR3 runs 18 residues. The J segment lost 4 bases and the V segment lost 4 bases, leaving 14 bases of the junction unmatched. CDR3: CASSLGLSGTGTTGELFF. In DNA, the CDR3 is TGTGCCAGCAGCCTCGGACTAAGCGGGACAGGGACCACCGGGGAGCTGTTTTTT.

The V call is TRBV6-2 or TRBV6-3, the J call TRBJ1-1; possible D gene TRBD1, 5 bases. Germline CDR1 MNHEY, CDR2 SVGEGT. This CDR3 has 14 residues. Trimming removed 2 bases at V and 5 bases at J, with 12 bases between. CDR3 nucleotides: TGTGCCAGCAGTTACCTTTCCAGGGTAACTGAAGCTTTCTTT. This encodes CASSYLSRVTEAFF.

CDR3 coding DNA: TGTGCCAGCCGAAGGGACATCAACTATGGCTACACCTTC. It specifies CASRRDINYGYTF. The chain employs TRBV6-1 and TRBJ1-2; weak D call: TRBD1 (6 bases). The CDR3 sequence is 13 residues long. Germline V gene data show CDR1 as MNHNS and CDR2 as SASEGT. Trimming took 8 bases from V and 2 from J, leaving 12 bases between them.

Only a few counts were recorded for this clonotype. The CDR3 region is CASKISETGELFF. The CDR3 region has the DNA TGTGCCAGCAAAATCTCGGAAACCGGGGAGCTGTTTTTT. The chain combines TRBV7-7 with TRBJ2-2; D is unresolved. V was cut by 7 bases and J by 5 bases, with 11 bases left in between. The V gene's germline CDR1 is SSHAT and CDR2 FNYEAQ (reference sequence). The CDR3 loop spans 13 amino acids.

The chain carries TRBV12-3 or TRBV12-4 and TRBJ2-2; D not resolved. The CDR3 runs 13 residues. Trimming stripped 7 bases from V and 1 base from J, with 7 bases between. CDR3 region: CASTWWNTGELFF. CDR3 bases: TGTGCCAGCACATGGTGGAACACCGGGGAGCTGTTTTTT.

V and J are TRBV25-1 and TRBJ1-6, with 7 bases fitting TRBD1. The CDR3 totals 15 residues. Germline-derived CDR1 and CDR2 are MGHDK and SYGVNS. The V gene end was trimmed by 3 bases and the J gene end by 5 bases; junction bases not matched to a gene: 4. The CDR3 bases are TGTGCCAGCAGTGACTCGGGACAGCATAATTCACCCCTCCACTTT. It specifies CASSDSGQHNSPLHF.